This record covers a single T cell receptor (beta chain). Its antigen remains unidentified. Base-call qualities are not available, and no considerably larger clone is one nucleotide away. This sample is drawn from a study of blood T cell repertoires in COVID-19 (dated by TCRdb to the early 2020s). At the level of the whole study: The collaborator samples originated in the United States, Italy and Spain and spanned the acute and convalescent phases of COVID-19. The repertoires were released in a freely available public database intended as a resource for research on the immune response to SARS-CoV-2. The prospective study material was composed of cDNA or gDNA derived from T cells, B-cell-depleted T cells, or PBMCs. Subjects who had been exposed to COVID-19, were actively infected with it, or had recovered from it provided the deeply sampled blood TCRbeta repertoires that made up the dataset. Where HLA class I and class II types were available, the types were taken from metadata supplied by the sample provider, not from assay-based typing. A de-identified subject ID, COVID-19 status, age in years and sex were almost always included in the sample metadata. The samples were drawn from the first 160 participants of the ongoing ImmuneRACE study and from some 1,300 subjects provided by 6 global collaborators.

TCRbeta CDR3 regions were amplified from genomic DNA using the immunoSEQ Assay, a bias-controlled multiplex PCR. The paper's processing steps were these. Nucleated cell counts per sample were estimated from amplification of reference gene primers within the assay. Sequence reads were collapsed and filtered to measure the absolute abundance of every unique TCRbeta CDR3 rearrangement. For each sample, productive Simpson clonality was calculated as the square root of Simpson's diversity index over productive rearrangements. What TCRdb holds here is the immuneACCESS table cut down to in-frame rearrangements. Part of the clones is not present; checked against another copy, under half of the missing clones reflect an unresolved V gene, and the others are unexplained. V and J calls and clone size are as listed in that table; D and trimming were resolved from the DNA. Here the sample has about 70,000 clones; over 75% occur a single time. The ten largest clonotypes hold 8.5% to 10% of the sample.

Overall study outcomes, separate from this receptor: The amount of clinical and demographic metadata varied by source and participant and was provided uncurated.

Whole blood was collected in K2EDTA tubes by collaborating institutions according to the institutions' own protocols. For TCRbeta analysis, collaborators shipped samples in one of three forms: frozen whole blood, isolated PBMCs, or DNA extracted from either of those sample types. The sequence was collected from a human donor in a cohort sampled during active COVID-19. The specimen was peripheral blood.

The DNA is as follows: TGTGCCAGCAGCTTACAGGGGGCCACTGAAGCTTTCTTT. This is translated as CASSLQGATEAFF. The chain was built from TRBV7-2 and TRBJ1-1, and TRBD1 matches 8 of the central bases. The junction shows trimming of 2 bases on V and 4 bases on J, and the gene matches do not reach 0 bases of it. Including the terminal cysteine and phenylalanine, the CDR3 comprises 13 residues. Of the read, only the CDR3 DNA is kept; its 39 bases are in frame from base 1. CDR1 and CDR2 are drawn from the germline V gene: SGHTA, FQGNSA.